These 2 T cell receptor beta chains came from one sample sequenced in a study of CD4+ T cells in melanoma. The table came from immunoSEQ multiplex PCR; TCRdb's copy has only in-frame clones and leaves some out. The data hold about 140,000 clones, with around 90% observed a single time. The source is a human donor with melanoma.

The V gene is TRBV6-5, the J gene TRBJ2-1; a weak D match, TRBD1 (5 bases). The CDR3 runs 15 residues. CDR1 and CDR2 (germline): MNHEY, SVGAGI. Trimming took 7 bases from V and 6 from J, leaving 19 bases between them. CDR3 nucleotides: TGTGCCAGCACCCCGATAGGGGCACCCTCCAATGAGCAGTTCTTC. Its protein is CASTPIGAPSNEQFF.

The V and J genes are TRBV6-5 and TRBJ1-2; D is unclear. Germline-derived CDR1 and CDR2 are MNHEY and SVGAGI. V lost 2 bases to trimming and J lost 7 bases, with 8 bases between them. There are 12 residues in the CDR3. CDR3 loop: CASSYPGRGYTF. CDR3 in DNA: TGTGCCAGCAGTTACCCCGGTCGTGGCTACACCTTC.